One TCR beta chain is described in this entry. Per the original data handling: Amplifying reference gene primers gave estimates of nucleated cell counts. Profiling relied on immunoSEQ multiplex PCR, and the TCRdb table lists in-frame clones only, not all of them. From that table come the V and J calls and clone size; the DNA was used to work out D and trimming. This sample has some 100,000 clones, with almost 90% found just once. This sample stems from a study of blood T cell repertoires in COVID-19. Study as a whole: Collection of acute and convalescent COVID-19 samples took place in the United States, Italy and Spain. From T cells, B-cell-depleted T cells, or PBMCs came the material, which was cDNA or gDNA.

Germline V CDR1 and CDR2: SGHAT, FQNNGV. Trimming cost V 0 bases and J 2 bases; bases outside gene matches: 17. This CDR3 is 20 amino acids long. The TCR comes from an older woman with acute or convalescent COVID-19. The chain joins TRBV11-2 to TRBJ1-1; 8 bases fit TRBD1. The sequenced sample was peripheral blood. CDR3 loop: CASSLDGARGHLVGNTEAFF. The CDR3, as DNA: TGTGCCAGCAGCTTAGATGGAGCCAGGGGGCATTTAGTAGGAAACACTGAAGCTTTCTTT.